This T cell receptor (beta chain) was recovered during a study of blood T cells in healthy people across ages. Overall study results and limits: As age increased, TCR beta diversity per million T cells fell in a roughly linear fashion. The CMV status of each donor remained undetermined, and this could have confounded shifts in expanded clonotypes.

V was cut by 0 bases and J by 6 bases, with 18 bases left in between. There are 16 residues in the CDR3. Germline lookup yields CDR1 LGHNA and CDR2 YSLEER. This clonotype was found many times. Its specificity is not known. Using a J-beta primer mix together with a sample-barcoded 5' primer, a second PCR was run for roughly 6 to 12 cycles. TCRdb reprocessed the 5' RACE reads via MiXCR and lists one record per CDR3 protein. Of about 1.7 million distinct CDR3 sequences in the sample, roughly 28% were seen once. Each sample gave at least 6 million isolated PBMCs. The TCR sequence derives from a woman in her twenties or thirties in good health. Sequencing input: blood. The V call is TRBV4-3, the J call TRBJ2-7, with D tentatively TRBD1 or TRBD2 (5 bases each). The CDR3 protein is CASSQDPGAGGSEQYF. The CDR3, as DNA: TGCGCCAGCAGCCAAGACCCCGGGGCTGGGGGTTCCGAGCAGTACTTC.